Following are 26 T cell receptor beta chains from one sample sequenced in a study of blood T cell repertoires in COVID-19. Using immunoSEQ multiplex PCR, the repertoire was profiled, and TCRdb retains in-frame clones only, with some absent. The sample records about 400,000 clones, about nine tenths being singletons. The sample consisted of peripheral blood. Every receptor here comes from a woman between 25 and 40 years old with active or convalescent COVID-19.

The chain is built from TRBV19 and TRBJ1-3, with 8 bases that match TRBD1. Germline V gene data show CDR1 as LNHDA and CDR2 as SQIVND (reference sequence). With 3 bases clipped from V and 2 bases from J, the junction kept 6 bases outside the gene matches. The CDR3 totals 16 residues. The DNA for the CDR3 is TGTGCCAGTAGTATCGGAGGGACAGGAGCTGGAAACACCATATATTTT. As protein: CASSIGGTGAGNTIYF. The full variable domain, with the rest looked up from reference TRBV19 and TRBJ1-3, is DGGITQSPKYLFRKEGQNVTLSCEQNLNHDAMYWYRQDPGQGLRLIYYSQIVNDFQKGDIAEGYSVSREKKESFPLTVTSAQKNPTAFYLCASSIGGTGAGNTIYFGEGSWLTVV.

This chain's CDR3 is CASSPGGLNYGYTF. The CDR3 nucleotides read TGTGCCAGCAGCCCCGGGGGGCTTAACTATGGCTACACCTTC. This chain links TRBV7-2 with TRBJ1-2; D may be TRBD1 (6 bases). Trimming removed 5 bases from V and 1 base from J, with 11 bases in between. CDR3 size: 14 residues. Germline V gene data show CDR1 as SGHTA and CDR2 as FQGNSA.

V is TRBV21-1 and J is TRBJ1-2; the listed D gene, TRBD1, was not tested against the DNA. TRBV21-1 is listed as a pseudogene. The CDR3 is 18 residues long. CDR3 nucleotide sequence: TGTGCCAGCAGCAAGAAAATCTCCGGGACAGGGGGATTCTATGGCTACACCTTC. It specifies CASSKKISGTGGFYGYTF.

The V call is TRBV14, the J call TRBJ1-1, with 7 bases that match TRBD1. The CDR3 consists of 16 residues. The germline V gene has CDR1 SGHDN and CDR2 FVKESK. After removal of 4 bases from V and 4 bases from J, the junction contained 12 bases not matched to a gene. The CDR3 sequence: CASSPRTGKKGTEAFF. The CDR3 DNA is TGTGCCAGCAGCCCCCGGACAGGTAAAAAAGGCACTGAAGCTTTCTTT.

J is TRBJ2-1 and V is TRBV5-8; the D is unclear. From germline, CDR1 is SGHTS and CDR2 YDEGEE. This CDR3 is 13 amino acids long. The germline V and J ends were trimmed by 0 bases and 4 bases, with 5 bases remaining between them. The CDR3 DNA sequence: TGTGCCAGCAGCTTGGTCAGTTACAATGAGCAGTTCTTC. Amino acids: CASSLVSYNEQFF.

The V call is TRBV4-1, the J call TRBJ1-3; a weak D match, TRBD1 (6 bases). V was shortened by 0 bases and J by 4 bases, with 16 bases between the two germline ends. This CDR3 region has 17 residues. Germline lookup yields CDR1 MGHRA and CDR2 YSYEKL. This chain's CDR3 is CASSQEWAGVEGNTIYF. The CDR3 region has the DNA TGCGCCAGCAGCCAAGAGTGGGCAGGGGTGGAAGGAAACACCATATATTTT.

This clone showed up just once. The V gene is TRBV29-1, the J gene TRBJ2-2, with D uncertain. CDR1 is SQVTM and CDR2 is ANQGSEA in the germline V gene. Trimming removed 4 bases from V and 3 bases from J, with 9 bases in between. CDR3 length: 13 residues. The CDR3 sequence is CSVGPGYTGELFF. The CDR3 DNA follows: TGCAGCGTTGGGCCTGGCTACACCGGGGAGCTGTTTTTT.

This clone was counted only a few times. This sequence joins TRBV6-1 and TRBJ1-2, with 7 nucleotides matching TRBD1. V was pared by 1 base and J by 5 bases, with 7 bases of the junction left unmatched. The germline V gene has CDR1 MNHNS and CDR2 SASEGT. CDR3 size: 15 residues. This CDR3 is CASSEGQGFGYGYTF. In nucleotides, the CDR3 is TGTGCCAGCAGTGAAGGACAGGGCTTTGGATATGGCTACACCTTC.

The chain employs TRBV14 and TRBJ2-5; D ambiguous. Germline CDR1 SGHDN, CDR2 FVKESK. Trimming removed 2 bases at V and 13 bases at J, with 11 bases between. This CDR3 is 11 amino acids long. DNA for the CDR3: TGTGCCAGCAGCCAATATACGAGTTTGTACTTC. This encodes CASSQYTSLYF.

V usage is TRBV7-6 and J usage is TRBJ1-1; the match to TRBD1 covers 7 bases. Per germline, CDR1 SGHVS and CDR2 FNYEAQ. The CDR3 totals 13 residues. The ends lost 5 bases at V and 6 bases at J; junction bases unmatched: 6. This CDR3 is CASSDDREAEAFF. CDR3 coding DNA: TGTGCCAGCAGCGATGACAGGGAGGCTGAAGCTTTCTTT.

This clone has only one observation. The chain uses TRBV21-1 and TRBJ1-1; no DNA check was done on the table's D call, TRBD1. TRBV21-1 is designated a pseudogene. This CDR3 has 17 residues. The CDR3 sequence is CASSKFREDRVLAEAFF. The CDR3 nucleotides read TGTGCCAGCAGCAAATTTAGAGAGGACAGGGTTCTCGCTGAAGCTTTCTTT.

This chain uses TRBV10-2 with TRBJ1-6; no definite D call. This CDR3 has 12 residues. Germline V gives CDR1 WSHSY, CDR2 SAAADI. V shed 2 bases and J shed 9 bases, with 5 bases lying between them. CDR3 protein: CASSEIGSPLHF. The CDR3 nucleotides read TGCGCCAGCAGTGAGATCGGTTCACCCCTCCACTTT.

V and J are TRBV6-2 or TRBV6-3 and TRBJ2-1; 8 bases match TRBD2. CDR1 and CDR2 from the germline V gene are MNHEY and SVGEGT. The CDR3 consists of 16 residues. V lost 2 bases to trimming and J lost 2 bases; unmatched junction nucleotides: 5. The CDR3 DNA reads as TGTGCCAGCAGTTACGACTCTAGCGGGCCCTACAATGAGCAGTTCTTC. Translating gives CASSYDSSGPYNEQFF.

This chain connects TRBV18 to TRBJ1-1; D may be TRBD1 (5 bases). Looked up from germline, CDR1 is KGHSH and CDR2 is LQKENI. The germline V and J ends were trimmed by 3 bases and 4 bases, with 12 bases remaining between them. This CDR3 contains 14 residues. For the CDR3, the DNA is TGTGCCAGCTCACCTCAGACAGTAGGCACTGAAGCTTTCTTT. The encoded protein is CASSPQTVGTEAFF.

J is TRBJ1-1 and V is TRBV9; 7 positions match TRBD1. The CDR3 is 14 amino acids. J lost 5 bases, V lost 2 bases, and 6 bases had no gene match. CDR1 SGDLS and CDR2 YYNGEE come from the germline V gene. The CDR3 protein is CASSVNSGGTEAFF. CDR3 DNA: TGTGCCAGCAGCGTCAACTCAGGGGGGACTGAAGCTTTCTTT.

V gene TRBV18 combines with J gene TRBJ1-5; 9 nucleotides match TRBD1. The CDR3 spans 16 residues. Per the germline V gene, CDR1 is KGHSH and CDR2 is LQKENI. The junction had 4 bases not matched to a gene; V was cut back by 4 bases and J by 0 bases. The CDR3 loop is CASSLRDRDSNQPQHF. CDR3 DNA sequence: TGTGCCAGCTCACTCCGGGACAGGGATAGCAATCAGCCCCAGCATTTT.

J is TRBJ2-1 and V is TRBV5-8; 7 positions agree with TRBD2. The CDR3 runs to 16 residues. The junction had 13 bases not matched to a gene; V was cut back by 0 bases and J by 10 bases. Germline V CDR1 and CDR2: SGHTS, YDEGEE. CDR3 region: CASSLGTGRARSEQFF. CDR3 sequence (DNA): TGTGCCAGCAGCTTGGGGACGGGGAGGGCCCGAAGCGAGCAGTTCTTC.

The CDR3: CASSFLGGTTNEKLFF. As DNA, the CDR3 is TGTGCCAGCAGCTTCCTCGGGGGAACAACTAATGAAAAACTGTTTTTT. This chain joins TRBV14 and TRBJ1-4; D possibly corresponds to TRBD1 (5 bases). The CDR3 spans 16 residues. The germline V gene has CDR1 SGHDN and CDR2 FVKESK. The V and J ends lost 5 bases and 0 bases respectively, with 13 bases between them.

CDR3 protein: CASSFGVDSGNTIYF. In DNA form, the CDR3 reads TGTGCCAGCAGCTTCGGGGTGGACTCTGGAAACACCATATATTTT. The chain recombines TRBV7-9 with TRBJ1-3; D gene uncertain. This CDR3 contains 15 residues. The germline V and J ends were trimmed by 3 bases and 0 bases, with 9 bases remaining between them. CDR1 and CDR2 (germline): SEHNR, FQNEAQ (reference sequence).

The chain joins TRBV5-1 to TRBJ2-1, with 10 nucleotides matching TRBD2. This CDR3 contains 19 residues. Germline values: CDR1 SGHRS, CDR2 YFSETQ. Trimming at V came to 4 bases and at J to 1 base, leaving 14 bases not matched to a gene. This CDR3 is CASSLGSLAGAKSYNEQFF. The DNA for the CDR3 is TGCGCCAGCAGCCTTGGTAGTCTAGCGGGGGCGAAATCCTACAATGAGCAGTTCTTC.

The J gene is TRBJ2-5, the V gene TRBV19, with TRBD2 as a possible D gene (6 bases). Between the trimmed V and J ends, which lost 7 bases and 7 bases, there was a span of 16 bases. The CDR3 spans 13 residues. Germline loops: CDR1 LNHDA, CDR2 SQIVND (reference sequence). The CDR3 here is CASTSEPGVTQYF. The DNA of the CDR3 is TGTGCCAGTACGAGCGAACCGGGGGTGACCCAGTACTTC.

The V gene is TRBV6-5, the J gene TRBJ1-4, with D possibly being TRBD1 (6 bases). Germline-derived CDR1 and CDR2 are MNHEY and SVGAGI. This CDR3 spans 13 amino acids. V lost 2 bases to trimming and J lost 10 bases, with 11 bases between them. The CDR3 here is CASSYQGTAKLFF. The CDR3 DNA reads as TGTGCCAGCAGTTACCAGGGGACGGCAAAACTGTTTTTT.

The chain links TRBV19 to TRBJ2-7; 7 nucleotides line up with TRBD1. V lost 6 bases and J lost 2; bases outside the gene matches: 10. The V gene's germline CDR1 is LNHDA and CDR2 SQIVND (reference sequence). The CDR3 is 15 amino acids. The CDR3 loop reads CASSRTGELPYEQYF. The CDR3 bases are TGTGCCAGTAGCCGGACAGGTGAACTCCCCTACGAGCAGTACTTC.

This chain uses TRBV10-3 with TRBJ1-2; D might be TRBD1 (5 bases). Germline V CDR1 and CDR2: ENHRY, SYGVKD. The V and J ends lost 0 bases and 8 bases respectively, with 22 bases between them. CDR3 length equals 17 residues. CDR3 region: CAISESIVPGQLDGYTF. The CDR3 DNA follows: TGTGCCATCAGTGAGTCGATTGTCCCAGGGCAGCTGGACGGCTACACCTTC.

CDR3 protein: CASRHSGANVLTF. The CDR3 DNA follows: TGTGCCAGCAGACACTCTGGGGCCAACGTCCTGACTTTC. J is TRBJ2-6 and V is TRBV11-2; D gene ambiguous. The CDR3 totals 13 residues. V was shortened by 6 bases and J by 0 bases, with 3 bases between the two germline ends. From germline, CDR1 is SGHAT and CDR2 FQNNGV.

The gene calls are TRBV3-1 (or the pseudogene TRBV3-2) and TRBJ1-1; D ambiguous. The V end lost 3 bases, the J end lost 13 bases, and 12 bases lay between the germline ends. CDR1 is LGHDT and CDR2 is YNNKEL in the germline V gene (reference sequence). The CDR3 is made up of 11 amino acids. DNA of the CDR3: TGTGCCAGCAGCCAGGCCGGGAATGGTTTCTTT. Translating gives CASSQAGNGFF.